These 20 T cell receptor beta chains originate from one sample sequenced in a study of T-cell memory formation after mild COVID-19. TCRdb independently ran MiXCR on the 5' RACE reads; one entry per CDR3 protein. This sample has 350,000 to 450,000 distinct CDR3 sequences, with 24% found just once. The sequenced sample consisted of PBMCs or a T cell subset sorted from them (not recorded which). These receptors were collected from an adult woman who had mild COVID-19 (a few samples of this study predate the infection). Cell type and time point are not known.

V usage is TRBV7-9 and J usage is TRBJ2-7; D remains ambiguous. Germline-derived CDR1 and CDR2 are SEHNR and FQNEAQ (reference sequence). Trimming stripped 6 bases from V and 5 bases from J, with 14 bases between. The CDR3 has 13 residues. CDR3 residues: CASRGSNFNEQYF. DNA of the CDR3: TGTGCCAGCAGAGGATCTAACTTTAACGAGCAGTACTTC.

This clonotype was observed a few times. The CDR3 protein is CASSIDPGRVQTAQHF. The DNA of the CDR3 is TGTGCCAGTAGTATAGATCCCGGGCGGGTCCAGACGGCCCAGCATTTT. The chain combines TRBV19 with TRBJ1-5; no clear D. The CDR3 is made up of 16 amino acids. Germline V gives CDR1 LNHDA, CDR2 SQIVND (reference sequence). V lost 0 bases and J 11 bases, leaving 20 bases between the germline ends.

This clonotype has more than one count but fewer than ten. The chain is built from TRBV7-8 and TRBJ2-1; 10 bases map to TRBD1. CDR1 and CDR2 (germline): SGHVS, FQNEAQ. This CDR3 region has 14 residues. V was clipped by 5 bases and J by 8 bases; unmatched bases: 6. CDR3 sequence reads: CASSAGTGVDEQFF. In nucleotides, the CDR3 is TGTGCCAGCAGCGCCGGGACAGGGGTGGATGAGCAGTTCTTC.

This clonotype came up many times. The CDR3 is CASSHGTGAYEQYF. The CDR3 nucleotides are TGTGCCAGCAGCCACGGGACAGGGGCCTACGAGCAGTACTTC. The chain recombines TRBV7-6 with TRBJ2-7; 10 bases map to TRBD1. V shed 5 bases, J shed 2 bases, and the junction held 3 bases outside the gene matches. CDR1 SGHVS and CDR2 FNYEAQ come from the germline V gene. CDR3 length: 14 amino acids.

The genes are TRBV5-5 and TRBJ2-7; D might be TRBD2 (5 bases). V was pared by 0 bases and J by 2 bases, with 12 bases between. Germline V lookup: CDR1 SGHKS, CDR2 YYEKEE (reference sequence). The CDR3 is made up of 15 amino acids. The CDR3 DNA sequence: TGTGCCAGCAGCTTGGTCGGTGTCGGGGCCTACGAGCAGTACTTC. Its translation: CASSLVGVGAYEQYF.

This clonotype has a handful of counts. J is TRBJ2-3 and V is TRBV6-5, with D unresolved. Germline CDR1 MNHEY, CDR2 SVGAGI. The CDR3 sequence is 15 residues long. The ends were cut back, 4 bases at V and 0 bases at J, with 11 bases in the middle. The CDR3 nucleotides are TGTGCCAGCAGTTTTAGGGCAGCTAGCACAGATACGCAGTATTTT. Translating it yields CASSFRAASTDTQYF.

The chain joins TRBV18 to TRBJ2-5; 7 bases align to TRBD2. This CDR3 has 16 residues. Germline CDR1 KGHSH, CDR2 LQKENI. J gave up 0 bases and V 3 bases, and 7 bases lay outside the gene matches. CDR3 bases: TGTGCCAGCTCACCGCCTAGCGGTCGGTACCAAGAGACCCAGTACTTC. Encoded protein: CASSPPSGRYQETQYF.

This clonotype was detected a few times. The genes are TRBV2 and TRBJ2-7, with D perhaps given as TRBD1 or TRBD2 (5 bases each). CDR3 size: 15 residues. Trimming left V 11 bases short and J 3 bases short, with 23 bases between. In germline, CDR1 is SNHLY, CDR2 FYNNEI. The chain's CDR3 is CAYNGARDGIYEQYF. Here the CDR3 DNA reads TGTGCCTACAACGGGGCTCGGGACGGGATCTACGAGCAGTACTTC.

The rearrangement joins TRBV19 to TRBJ1-2, with D tentatively TRBD1 (5 bases). Trimming stripped 5 bases from V and 8 bases from J, with 21 bases between. The germline V gene encodes CDR1 LNHDA and CDR2 SQIVND (reference sequence). CDR3 length equals 15 residues. The chain's CDR3 is CASSPRGTDPRGYTF. The CDR3 coding sequence is TGTGCCAGTAGTCCTAGAGGGACCGACCCAAGGGGCTACACCTTC.

This clonotype was counted a few times. The J gene is TRBJ2-7, the V gene TRBV9; D might be TRBD1 (6 bases). V was pared by 3 bases and J by 2 bases, with 9 bases between. The CDR3 covers 13 residues. From germline, CDR1 is SGDLS and CDR2 YYNGEE. CDR3: CASSARDTYEQYF. The CDR3 nucleotides are TGTGCCAGCAGCGCCAGGGACACCTACGAGCAGTACTTC.

There are a few counts of this clonotype. The chain links TRBV24-1 to TRBJ1-2; 8 nucleotides agree with TRBD1. The CDR3 is made up of 17 amino acids. V gave up 3 bases and J gave up 8 bases; unmatched junction bases: 16. In germline, CDR1 is KGHDR, CDR2 SFDVKD. This chain's CDR3 is CATSDHPGQGASEGYTF. CDR3 bases: TGTGCCACCAGTGATCACCCCGGACAGGGCGCTTCGGAGGGCTACACCTTC.

This clonotype has at least ten counts. This sequence joins TRBV20-1 and TRBJ2-5; 9 nucleotides line up with TRBD1. From germline, CDR1 is DFQATT and CDR2 SNEGSKA (reference sequence). The CDR3 runs 15 residues. V gave up 0 bases and J gave up 5 bases; unmatched junction bases: 7. The CDR3 reads CSARDPGQGGETQYF. Here the CDR3 DNA reads TGCAGTGCTAGAGATCCGGGACAGGGAGGGGAGACCCAGTACTTC.

A note on this clonotype: One end of the junction varies from germline; a read error may be responsible. V and J are TRBV12-5 and TRBJ2-3, with 9 bases fitting TRBD2. In germline, CDR1 is LGHNT, CDR2 FRNRAP. The CDR3 runs to 13 residues. CDR3 in amino acids: CASGLDGFGLAGF. In nucleotides, the CDR3 is TGTGCTAGTGGTTTGGACGGGTTCGGGCTAGCGGGATTT.

In its sample, this clonotype was seen a few times. The CDR3 region is CATSRVNLGELFF. CDR3 DNA sequence: TGTGCCACCAGCAGAGTCAATTTGGGGGAGCTGTTTTTT. The chain uses TRBV15 and TRBJ2-2; D not certain. CDR3 length equals 13 residues. Germline V gene lookup returns CDR1 LNHNV and CDR2 YYDKDF (reference sequence). The V end was cut by 1 base, the J end by 8 bases, with 8 bases between.

The chain employs TRBV12-3 or TRBV12-4 and TRBJ2-7, with D tentatively TRBD1 (6 bases). V was pared by 7 bases and J by 7 bases, with 14 bases between. CDR3 length: 12 residues. In nucleotides, the CDR3 is TGTGCCAGCACCCGGGACATGAGGGAGCAGTACTTC. Protein sequence: CASTRDMREQYF.

This clonotype was recorded a few times. The chain joins TRBV24-1 to TRBJ1-1; D is unresolved. Deletions cut 1 base from V and 1 base from J, with 6 bases between. The CDR3 totals 14 residues. Germline loops: CDR1 KGHDR, CDR2 SFDVKD. CDR3 protein: CATSDLRGNTEAFF. CDR3 nucleotide sequence: TGTGCCACCAGTGATTTAAGAGGGAACACTGAAGCTTTCTTT.

The chain is built from TRBV5-6 and TRBJ2-3, with TRBD1 matching over 8 bases. V was pared by 2 bases and J by 0 bases, with 11 bases of the junction left unmatched. This CDR3 is 18 amino acids long. The V gene's germline CDR1 is SGHDT and CDR2 YYEEEE. CDR3 in amino acids: CASSFYRGRLASTDTQYF. CDR3 nucleotides: TGTGCCAGCAGCTTTTACAGGGGGAGGTTAGCTAGCACAGATACGCAGTATTTT.

This clonotype was seen more than once but under ten times. The chain carries TRBV5-1 and TRBJ2-2; TRBD1 matches 9 bases. Germline values: CDR1 SGHRS, CDR2 YFSETQ. The CDR3 length is 15 residues. V shed 5 bases and J 3 bases; nucleotides not matched to a gene: 5. The CDR3 sequence: CASRGQGGDTGELFF. CDR3 sequence (DNA): TGCGCCAGCAGGGGACAGGGAGGGGACACCGGGGAGCTGTTTTTT.

This clonotype was seen many times. This chain joins TRBV7-8 and TRBJ1-6; 7 bases fit TRBD1. Trimming removed 5 bases from V and 3 bases from J; junction bases left unmatched: 7. CDR1 is SGHVS and CDR2 is FQNEAQ in the germline V gene. The CDR3 runs 16 residues. CDR3 loop: CASSRDRDLYNSPLHF. The CDR3 nucleotides are TGTGCCAGCAGCCGGGACAGAGACCTCTATAATTCACCCCTCCACTTT.

This clonotype was detected a few times. The chain employs TRBV5-1 and TRBJ1-1, with TRBD1 matching 7 bases. Germline CDR1 is SGHRS and CDR2 is YFSETQ. The junction had 9 bases not matched to a gene; V was cut back by 4 bases and J by 3 bases. This CDR3 has 15 amino acids. CDR3 nucleotides: TGCGCCAGCAGCCCGATGACAGGGACGGACACTGAAGCTTTCTTT. Translating gives CASSPMTGTDTEAFF.